The 19 T cell receptor beta chains below were found in one sample sequenced in a study of cytomegalovirus exposure and HLA in healthy donors. With 60 Vbeta and 13 Jbeta primers, the PCR was carried out. Here immunoSEQ multiplex PCR was the method, and the copy in TCRdb shows in-frame clones only, minus some. Of some 100,000 clones listed, approximately 75% were seen once; the top ten hold 1.9%. Sequencing was carried out using PBMCs. Receptors were obtained from a woman between 40 and 50 years old in good health and CMV-seronegative.

A remark on this clone: The junction differs from germline at one of its ends, possibly a read error. V is TRBV7-3 and J is TRBJ2-2, with 13 bases aligning to TRBD2. CDR1 is SGHTA, CDR2 FQGTGA, per germline. This CDR3 is 14 amino acids long. The CDR3 DNA reads as TGTGCCAGCAGCCGAGGGACTAGCGGGGAAGAGCTATTTTTT. Protein sequence: CASSRGTSGEELFF.

The chain uses TRBV19 and TRBJ2-2; 8 nucleotides agree with TRBD1. Germline CDR1 LNHDA, CDR2 SQIVND (reference sequence). After removal of 5 bases from V and 6 bases from J, the junction contained 5 bases not matched to a gene. CDR3 length: 14 amino acids. CDR3 region: CASSVQGAPGELFF. CDR3 DNA: TGTGCCAGTAGTGTCCAGGGGGCGCCCGGGGAGCTGTTTTTT.

The V call is TRBV6-5, the J call TRBJ2-5; TRBD1 is a possible D gene (5 bases). Looked up from germline, CDR1 is MNHEY and CDR2 is SVGAGI. This CDR3 has 15 residues. V lost 3 bases, J lost 0 bases, and 11 bases lay in between. The CDR3 nucleotides read TGTGCCAGCAGTTATAGACAGCCGTACCAAGAGACCCAGTACTTC. Translated, it gives CASSYRQPYQETQYF.

The chain recombines TRBV7-2 with TRBJ2-7; 7 nucleotides agree with TRBD2. The CDR3 totals 14 residues. With V trimmed by 5 bases and J by 7 bases, 11 bases remained unmatched. CDR1 and CDR2 (germline): SGHTA, FQGNSA. The CDR3 DNA sequence: TGTGCCAGCAGCCCGTGGGACTACCGGGGAGAGCAGTACTTC. Translation gives CASSPWDYRGEQYF. The whole variable domain, filled in from reference TRBV7-2 and TRBJ2-7, reads GAGVSQSPSNKVTEKGKDVELRCDPISGHTALYWYRQSLGQGLEFLIYFQGNSAPDKSGLPSDRFSAERTGGSVSTLTIQRTQQEDSAVYLCASSPWDYRGEQYFGPGTRLTVT.

The genes are TRBV19 and TRBJ2-7, with TRBD1 matching over 9 bases. J lost 6 bases, V lost 5 bases, and 5 bases had no gene match. Germline V gene lookup returns CDR1 LNHDA and CDR2 SQIVND (reference sequence). The CDR3 is made up of 13 amino acids. The CDR3 sequence: CASSYRGQGEQYF. DNA for the CDR3: TGTGCCAGTAGTTACAGGGGGCAGGGCGAGCAGTACTTC.

V usage is TRBV7-8 and J usage is TRBJ2-1; D might be TRBD2 (7 bases). The CDR3 is 19 residues long. The V gene's germline CDR1 is SGHVS and CDR2 FQNEAQ. V was clipped by 0 bases and J by 3 bases, with 21 bases between them. In DNA form, the CDR3 reads TGTGCCAGCAGCTTAGCCCTTAACCTGCGGGGGCCAATCTACAATGAGCAGTTCTTC. This sequence encodes CASSLALNLRGPIYNEQFF.

V usage is TRBV7-3 and J usage is TRBJ2-7; 14 nucleotides match TRBD2. V was pared by 5 bases and J by 3 bases, with 3 bases of the junction left unmatched. This CDR3 contains 15 residues. The V gene's germline CDR1 is SGHTA and CDR2 FQGTGA. The CDR3 spells CASSPGLAGVYEQYF. In DNA, the CDR3 is TGTGCCAGCAGCCCGGGACTAGCGGGAGTCTACGAGCAGTACTTC.

This rearrangement joins TRBV19 to TRBJ2-7; 10 nucleotides align to TRBD2. Germline values: CDR1 LNHDA, CDR2 SQIVND (reference sequence). There are 15 residues in the CDR3. V lost 2 bases to trimming and J lost 5 bases; unmatched junction nucleotides: 6. The CDR3: CASSIKPSGSHEQYF. In DNA form, the CDR3 reads TGTGCCAGTAGTATAAAGCCTAGCGGGAGCCACGAGCAGTACTTC.

This clone appeared a few times. In DNA, the CDR3 is TGTGCCTGGTCAGCTGGGAGGGTAAGCTCCTACAATGAGCAGTTCTTC. Amino acid sequence: CAWSAGRVSSYNEQFF. The chain uses TRBV30 and TRBJ2-1, with TRBD2 identical over 7 bases. The CDR3 loop spans 16 amino acids. The V segment lost 5 bases and the J segment 0 bases; nucleotides outside the gene matches: 10. The germline CDR1 and CDR2 sequences are GTSNPN and SVGIG (reference sequence). Based on the CDR3 plus reference TRBV30 and TRBJ2-1, the full variable domain is SQTIHQWPATLVQPVGSPLSLECTVEGTSNPNLYWYRQAAGRGLQLLFYSVGIGQISSEVPQNLSASRPQDRQFILSSKKLLLSDSGFYLCAWSAGRVSSYNEQFFGPGTRLTVL.

This rearrangement joins TRBV27 to TRBJ2-1; 9 bases align to TRBD1. Per the germline V gene, CDR1 is MNHEY and CDR2 is SMNVEV (reference sequence). CDR3 length: 17 amino acids. The V and J ends lost 2 bases and 4 bases, in that order; junction bases with no gene match: 9. CDR3: CASSLRGQGLRYNEQFF. DNA for the CDR3: TGTGCCAGCAGTTTAAGGGGACAGGGTTTGAGGTACAATGAGCAGTTCTTC.

The rearrangement joins TRBV19 to TRBJ1-4; possibly TRBD1 for D (5 bases). The CDR3 contains 15 residues. V lost 4 bases and J lost 0, with 9 bases in between. Germline loops: CDR1 LNHDA, CDR2 SQIVND (reference sequence). CDR3 bases: TGTGCCAGTAGTACCGGGACTGCAACTAATGAAAAACTGTTTTTT. Its translation: CASSTGTATNEKLFF.

This chain connects TRBV5-1 to TRBJ2-5, with 8 bases aligning to TRBD1. The J call may be mistaken, given a closer DNA end match to TRBJ2-7. The CDR3 is 16 amino acids. Germline CDR1 reads SGHRS; CDR2 reads YFSETQ. CDR3 in DNA: TGCGCCAGCAGGATTGTCCCCATGGACAGGGCCTACGAGCAGTACTTC. Translated: CASRIVPMDRAYEQYF.

This clone was found a few times. The chain employs TRBV21-1 and TRBJ1-1; whether TRBD1, the table's D call, matches the DNA was not checked. TRBV21-1 represents a pseudogene. CDR3 length: 16 residues. CDR3 coding DNA: TGTGCCAGCAGCAAAGCCCCGGGACAGGGGAACACTGAAGCTTTCTTT. Amino acid sequence: CASSKAPGQGNTEAFF.

This rearrangement joins TRBV11-3 to TRBJ2-3, with D tentatively TRBD2 (5 bases). CDR3 length: 14 amino acids. With 1 base removed from V and 2 bases from J, the gap between germline ends came to 7 bases. Germline loops: CDR1 SGHNT, CDR2 YENEEA. The CDR3 sequence: CASSLGRATDTQYF. In DNA, the CDR3 is TGTGCCAGCAGCTTAGGGCGGGCCACAGATACGCAGTATTTT.

The chain links TRBV2 to TRBJ2-6; a possible D gene is TRBD2 (7 bases). Trimming took 7 bases from V and 4 from J, leaving 17 bases between them. The CDR3 length is 16 residues. CDR1 and CDR2 (germline): SNHLY, FYNNEI. The CDR3 DNA follows: TGTGCCAGCATCGGGGGGCAGCCCCCCGGGGCCAACGTCCTGACTTTC. It is translated as CASIGGQPPGANVLTF.

This clone was detected only a few times. This sequence joins TRBV29-1 and TRBJ1-4, with 7 nucleotides matching TRBD1. The CDR3 length is 13 residues. CDR1 and CDR2 (germline): SQVTM, ANQGSEA. Losses at the gene ends were 3 bases for V and 4 bases for J; bases not matched to a gene: 2. The CDR3 protein is CSVEWDSNEKLFF. CDR3 bases: TGCAGCGTTGAGTGGGACAGTAATGAAAAACTGTTTTTT.

This clone was detected once. This chain links TRBV29-1 with TRBJ2-3, with 9 nucleotides matching TRBD2. With V trimmed by 1 base and J by 6 bases, 5 bases remained unmatched. Germline values: CDR1 SQVTM, CDR2 ANQGSEA. The CDR3 is made up of 14 amino acids. The CDR3: CSVEGASGIDTQYF. The CDR3, as DNA: TGCAGCGTTGAAGGGGCTAGCGGGATCGATACGCAGTATTTT.

The genes are TRBV30 and TRBJ1-2; 7 bases are a match to TRBD1. V dropped 2 bases and J dropped 7; count of bases not matched to a gene: 7. CDR3 length: 13 residues. The germline gives CDR1 GTSNPN, CDR2 SVGIG (reference sequence). The CDR3 nucleotides are TGTGCCTGGAGTCCCGGCAGGGGGGCTGGCTACACCTTC. This encodes CAWSPGRGAGYTF.

The chain is built from TRBV4-1 and TRBJ2-1; 8 bases agree with TRBD2. The germline V gene has CDR1 MGHRA and CDR2 YSYEKL. V was clipped by 4 bases and J by 9 bases; unmatched bases: 14. The CDR3 runs 16 residues. CDR3 sequence reads: CASSLREPGGPSEQFF. CDR3 DNA: TGCGCCAGCAGCCTCCGTGAGCCGGGGGGGCCTAGTGAGCAGTTCTTC.